Ten or more counts support the clone carrying this T cell receptor (beta chain). Its antigen remains unknown. The sample originates from a study of T-cell memory formation after mild COVID-19. Study-wide findings and caveats: Confirmation was lacking for SARS-CoV-2 specificity of second-wave clones that peaked on day 37. Contracting clones from day 15 to 85 showed balanced CD4/CD8; later expanders favored CD4+. A subset of responding clones appeared in pre-infection memory, suggesting cross-reactive memory joined.

The V gene's germline CDR1 is MNHEY and CDR2 SVGAGI. Trimming stripped 3 bases from V and 0 bases from J, with 12 bases between. This CDR3 region has 17 residues. 5'RACE primed from the constant segment yielded TCR alpha and TCR beta cDNA libraries bearing sample barcodes and UMIs. In TCRdb, the 5' RACE reads were re-called with MiXCR into one record per CDR3 protein. The sample contains tens of thousands of distinct CDR3 sequences, around a fifth of which appear only once. This clonotype was sampled from an adult who had mild COVID-19 (a few samples of this study predate the infection). Cell type and time point are not known. The J gene is TRBJ2-6, the V gene TRBV6-5, with no clear D. The sequencing sample was made of PBMCs or a T cell subset sorted from them (not recorded which). CDR3 sequence (DNA): TGTGCCAGCAGTTATTCGAGACCCAACTCTGGGGCCAACGTCCTGACTTTC. It codes for CASSYSRPNSGANVLTF.